This T cell receptor beta chain comes out of a study of OX40 agonist ivuxolimab in advanced cancers. Study details: The patients got ivuxolimab, which is an agonistic anti-OX40 (CD134) antibody. Eligibility admitted prior anti-PD-1, anti-PD-L1 or anti-CTLA-4 therapy; about 40% had some.

Libraries were prepared by immunoSEQ multiplex PCR; TCRdb keeps only in-frame clonotypes and omits some of them. The sample comprises about 45,000 clones, 85% to 90% of which are singletons, and around 0.99% rests with the top ten. This CDR3 is built from 15 residues. Germline lookup yields CDR1 SGHRS and CDR2 YFSETQ. Losses at the gene ends were 0 bases for V and 0 bases for J; bases not matched to a gene: 2. Patients who had autoimmune disease history or got systemic immunosuppression were left out. The clonotype originates from an adult with an advanced solid tumor such as melanoma, head and neck, liver or kidney cancer. This chain joins TRBV5-1 and TRBJ1-1; 7 bases are shared with TRBD1. Sequenced here: CD4+ or CD8+ T cells sorted from blood, sampled in a trial of the OX40 agonist ivuxolimab. Here the CDR3 DNA reads TGCGCCAGCAGCTTGGGACAGGGAGTGAACACTGAAGCTTTCTTT. Amino acid sequence: CASSLGQGVNTEAFF.